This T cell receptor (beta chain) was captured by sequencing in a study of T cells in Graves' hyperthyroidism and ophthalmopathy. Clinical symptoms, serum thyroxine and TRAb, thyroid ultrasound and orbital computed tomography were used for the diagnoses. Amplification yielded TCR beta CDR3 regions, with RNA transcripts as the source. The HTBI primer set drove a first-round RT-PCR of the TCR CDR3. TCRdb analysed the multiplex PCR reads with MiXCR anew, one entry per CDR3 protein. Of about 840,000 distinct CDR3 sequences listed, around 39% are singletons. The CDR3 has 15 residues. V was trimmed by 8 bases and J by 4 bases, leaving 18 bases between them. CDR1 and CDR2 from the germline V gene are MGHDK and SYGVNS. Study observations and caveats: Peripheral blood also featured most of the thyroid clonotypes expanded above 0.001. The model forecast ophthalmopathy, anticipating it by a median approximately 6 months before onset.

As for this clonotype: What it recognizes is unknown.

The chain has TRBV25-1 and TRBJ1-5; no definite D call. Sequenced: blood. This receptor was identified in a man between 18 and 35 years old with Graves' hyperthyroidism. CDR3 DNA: TGTGCCAGCTCCACGGCTACCTACGGGAATCAGCCCCAGCATTTT. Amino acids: CASSTATYGNQPQHF.